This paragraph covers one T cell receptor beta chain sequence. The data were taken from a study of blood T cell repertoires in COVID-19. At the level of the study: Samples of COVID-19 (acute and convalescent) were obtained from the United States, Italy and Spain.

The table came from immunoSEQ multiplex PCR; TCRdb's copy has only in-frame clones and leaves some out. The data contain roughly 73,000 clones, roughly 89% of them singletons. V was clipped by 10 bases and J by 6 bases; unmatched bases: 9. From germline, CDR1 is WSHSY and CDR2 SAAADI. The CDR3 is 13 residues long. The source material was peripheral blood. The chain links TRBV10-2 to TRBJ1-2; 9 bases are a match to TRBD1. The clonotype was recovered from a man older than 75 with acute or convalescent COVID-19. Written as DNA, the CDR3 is TGCGCCACCCTACAGGGGGCCGGCGATGGCTACACCTTC. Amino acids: CATLQGAGDGYTF.